This T cell receptor beta chain emerged from a study of T-cell reconstitution after alpha-beta-depleted transplantation in children (dated by TCRdb to 2016 to 2018). Regarding the complete study: Using TCR repertoire profiling, the study followed T-cell immune reconstitution in a quantitative way in children after TCRalphabeta/CD19-depleted allogeneic hematopoietic cell transplantation. Study-level results and caveats: The apparently early recovery of alphabetaT-cell counts about two months after transplant reportedly depended on only several hundred rapidly expanded clones that came from non-depleted graft cells. The frequencies of hyperexpanded clones fell over the following months, and after one year, T-cell counts and TCRbeta diversity were mostly attributed to newly produced T cells. In some patients, the high TCRbeta diversity seen at day 60 was put down to recipient T cells and intrathymic progenitors that had survived conditioning.

Remarks on this clonotype: The antigen it binds to is not known. The input lacks base qualities; no much larger clone sits a single base away.

This specimen's treatment or condition label, interpreted: allogeneic hematopoietic cell transplantation with graft depleted of TCRalphabeta T cells and CD19 B cells. TCRalphabeta/CD19-depleted allogeneic hematopoietic cell grafts were given to the transplant recipients, all of whom were children. To prepare the library, PCR was applied. Sequencing used an Illumina HiSeq 2500. TCR libraries were prepared with molecular barcoding, using unique molecular identifiers to normalize TCRbeta repertoire quantification. The public reads were run again by TCRdb, first through fastp at Q25 and then through MiXCR, and only productive beta chains were kept. Merged by CDR3 protein, the rows form single entries marked with the most common genes and DNA. This sample has about 200,000 distinct CDR3 sequences in its table, and about 8.4% of those were observed once. Jointly, the top ten make up 35% to 40% of the sample.

V trim: 3 bases; J trim: 0 bases; unmatched bases: 10. CDR1 and CDR2, looked up from the germline V gene (reference sequence), are DFQATT and SNEGSKA. CDR3 length: 16 amino acids, cysteine to phenylalanine. Of all the DNA, just the CDR3 is kept, 48 bases in frame from base 1. The source of this sequence is a male patient aged 2-9 years who had a stem cell transplant for acute myeloid leukemia, so the T cells may come from the graft donor. The input for sequencing was PBMCs, mostly from graft donor cells, taken 360 days after TCRalphabeta/CD19-depleted stem cell transplant. The chain is encoded by TRBV20-1 joined to TRBJ1-2; TRBD1 lines up with 7 middle nucleotides. The base sequence is TGCAGTGCTAGCCGGGACAGCCGCCGATCTAACTATGGCTACACCTTC. Its protein product is CSASRDSRRSNYGYTF.